The 28 T cell receptor beta chains below all came from one sample that was sequenced in a study of a mutant IDH1 vaccine in newly diagnosed glioma. The table came from immunoSEQ multiplex PCR; TCRdb's copy has only in-frame clones and leaves some out. This sample has fewer than 70,000 clones, with about 84% found just once. Specified time point: week 11, during vaccination. Vaccination used 300 ug of mutant IDH1 20-mer peptide per dose, with topical imiquimod. Their antigens are not known. The specimen comprised PBMCs, sampled from a glioma patient whose treatment included an IDH1 peptide vaccine. The receptors were sampled from a man aged 25-40 years with glioma.

CDR3 coding DNA: TGTGCCAGCAGCTTAGTACGCCCTATGGTAGATACGCAGTATTTT. Protein sequence: CASSLVRPMVDTQYF. The chain joins TRBV7-2 to TRBJ2-3; D is uncertain. CDR1 is SGHTA and CDR2 is FQGNSA in the germline V gene. V was cut by 1 base and J by 5 bases, with 13 bases left in between. The CDR3 has 15 residues. Drawing the rest from reference TRBV7-2 and TRBJ2-3, the complete variable domain is GAGVSQSPSNKVTEKGKDVELRCDPISGHTALYWYRQSLGQGLEFLIYFQGNSAPDKSGLPSDRFSAERTGGSVSTLTIQRTQQEDSAVYLCASSLVRPMVDTQYFGPGTRLTVL.

The rearrangement links TRBV5-1 to TRBJ2-1, with D perhaps TRBD2 (6 bases). Germline CDR1 is SGHRS and CDR2 is YFSETQ. Trimming shortened V by 0 bases and J by 3 bases, and 10 bases separated the two germline ends. The CDR3 length is 15 residues. CDR3 nucleotide sequence: TGCGCCAGCAGCTTGGCGGGAGACGGCTACAATGAGCAGTTCTTC. It translates to CASSLAGDGYNEQFF.

The rearrangement joins TRBV2 to TRBJ2-5; the D is unclear. Germline CDR1 reads SNHLY; CDR2 reads FYNNEI. V was pared by 7 bases and J by 5 bases, with 11 bases between. The CDR3 spans 12 residues. CDR3 amino acids: CASTWALETQYF. CDR3 coding DNA: TGTGCCAGCACATGGGCTCTGGAGACCCAGTACTTC.

This chain uses TRBV11-1 with TRBJ2-3; D is undetermined. Germline lookup yields CDR1 SGHAT and CDR2 FQDESV (reference sequence). V was cut by 1 base and J by 2 bases, with 7 bases left in between. The CDR3 has 14 residues. CDR3 in amino acids: CASSLGASTDTQYF. CDR3 coding DNA: TGTGCCAGCAGCTTAGGGGCTTCCACAGATACGCAGTATTTT.

Here the CDR3 reads CASSYNPDRVGGYTF. CDR3 nucleotide sequence: TGTGCCAGCAGTTACAACCCGGACAGGGTCGGCGGCTACACCTTC. The chain employs TRBV6-5 and TRBJ1-2, with 8 nucleotides matching TRBD1. The CDR3 extends over 15 amino acids. J lost 8 bases, V lost 2 bases, and 10 bases had no gene match. Germline lookup yields CDR1 MNHEY and CDR2 SVGAGI.

This sequence joins TRBV10-3 and TRBJ1-1; D might be TRBD1 (6 bases). Trimming cost V 6 bases and J 7 bases, with 12 bases left between them. Germline-derived CDR1 and CDR2 are ENHRY and SYGVKD. This CDR3 spans 12 amino acids. The DNA for the CDR3 is TGTGCCATCAGCTCCGGACAGTATGAAGCTTTCTTT. It encodes CAISSGQYEAFF.

This clone appeared once. The V call is TRBV4-1, the J call TRBJ1-3; D unclear. Germline values: CDR1 MGHRA, CDR2 YSYEKL. There are 17 residues in the CDR3. V was trimmed by 4 bases and J by 0 bases, leaving 16 bases between them. CDR3 residues: CASSLSLGVSSGNTIYF. Written as DNA, the CDR3 is TGCGCCAGCAGCCTGTCGTTAGGTGTTTCCTCTGGAAACACCATATATTTT.

The rearrangement links TRBV29-1 to TRBJ2-5; perhaps TRBD2 as D (7 bases). The J call may be faulty, since TRBJ2-7 better matches the DNA end. The CDR3 consists of 14 residues. Germline V gene data show CDR1 as SQVTM and CDR2 as ANQGSEA. Here the CDR3 DNA reads TGCAGCGTTAAGCGGGACACATCCGACTACGAGCAGTACTTC. It encodes CSVKRDTSDYEQYF.

A single count supports this clone. The chain carries TRBV11-2 and TRBJ2-1; D is possibly TRBD1 (6 bases). Germline values: CDR1 SGHAT, CDR2 FQNNGV. The CDR3 sequence is 16 residues long. Trimming took 5 bases from V and 2 from J, leaving 16 bases between them. The CDR3 nucleotides read TGTGCCAGCAGCCCGTGGGGCAGGGGAGCCTACAATGAGCAGTTCTTC. Translation: CASSPWGRGAYNEQFF.

The chain links TRBV28 to TRBJ1-5; TRBD1 is a possible D gene (6 bases). Trimming took off 2 bases at V and 5 bases at J, with 16 bases between the two ends. Germline V CDR1 and CDR2: MDHEN, SYDVKM. CDR3 length equals 16 residues. This chain's CDR3 is CASSLGPGVEDQPQHF. CDR3 nucleotide sequence: TGTGCCAGCAGTTTAGGTCCAGGGGTCGAGGATCAGCCCCAGCATTTT.

CDR3 sequence: CAWSSKTLQETQYF. CDR3 nucleotides: TGTGCCTGGAGTTCCAAGACACTTCAAGAGACCCAGTACTTC. The rearrangement links TRBV30 to TRBJ2-5; D ambiguous. CDR1 GTSNPN and CDR2 SVGIG come from the germline V gene (reference sequence). CDR3 size: 14 residues. The germline V and J ends were trimmed by 2 bases and 2 bases, with 12 bases remaining between them.

The chain couples TRBV2 to TRBJ2-3; D gene uncertain. CDR3 length: 14 amino acids. In germline, CDR1 is SNHLY, CDR2 FYNNEI. The V end lost 5 bases, the J end lost 0 bases, and 9 bases lay between the germline ends. The CDR3 loop reads CASSTDPSTDTQYF. In DNA, the CDR3 is TGTGCCAGCAGTACGGATCCTAGCACAGATACGCAGTATTTT.

The V and J genes are TRBV11-3 and TRBJ2-5, with D tentatively TRBD2 (7 bases). The J call is doubtful: the DNA matches TRBJ2-7 better. CDR3 size: 13 residues. Germline CDR1 reads SGHNT; CDR2 reads YENEEA. This CDR3 reads CALTGGYSYEQYF. As DNA, the CDR3 is TGTGCTCTGACGGGGGGCTATTCCTACGAGCAGTACTTC.

The rearrangement uses TRBV5-6 and TRBJ1-2; unclear D gene. V lost 0 bases to trimming and J lost 7 bases, with 10 bases between them. The germline gives CDR1 SGHDT, CDR2 YYEEEE. The CDR3 loop spans 13 amino acids. The CDR3 sequence: CASSLGRRAGYTF. The DNA of the CDR3 is TGTGCCAGCAGCTTGGGAAGGAGAGCTGGCTACACCTTC. Full variable domain (remainder filled in from reference TRBV5-6 and TRBJ1-2): DAGVTQSPTHLIKTRGQQVTLRCSPKSGHDTVSWYQQALGQGPQFIFQYYEEEERQRGNFPDRFSGHQFPNYSSELNVNALLLGDSALYLCASSLGRRAGYTFGSGTRLTVV.

J is TRBJ1-1 and V is TRBV6-6; D remains unclear. The germline CDR1 and CDR2 sequences are MNHNY and SVGAGI (reference sequence). CDR3 length: 14 residues. V lost 1 base, J lost 3 bases, and 9 bases lay in between. CDR3 in DNA: TGTGCCAGCAGTTACTACGGGTTGGACACTGAAGCTTTCTTT. Translating gives CASSYYGLDTEAFF.

The chain couples TRBV28 to TRBJ2-3; D is perhaps TRBD1 (5 bases). Germline V lookup: CDR1 MDHEN, CDR2 SYDVKM. Trimming shortened V by 1 base and J by 0 bases, and 14 bases separated the two germline ends. The CDR3 covers 17 residues. CDR3: CASSLSPTDTSTDTQYF. CDR3 DNA: TGTGCCAGCAGTTTATCCCCGACAGATACTAGCACAGATACGCAGTATTTT.

This chain uses TRBV19 with TRBJ2-1, with D unresolved. Trimming left V 4 bases short and J 8 bases short, with 15 bases between. CDR3 length: 14 amino acids. Germline CDR1 LNHDA, CDR2 SQIVND (reference sequence). The CDR3 region is CASSKGSSPHEQFF. The CDR3 coding sequence is TGTGCCAGTAGTAAGGGTTCGTCTCCCCATGAGCAGTTCTTC.

The genes are TRBV2 and TRBJ1-1, with 8 positions matching TRBD1. CDR1 SNHLY and CDR2 FYNNEI come from the germline V gene. CDR3 size: 16 residues. V dropped 10 bases and J dropped 1; count of bases not matched to a gene: 14. Written as DNA, the CDR3 is TGTGCCACATCTTCCCAGGGGGCCCGCTCGAACACTGAAGCTTTCTTT. It codes for CATSSQGARSNTEAFF.

This clone is a singleton in its sample. This chain uses TRBV6-5 with TRBJ2-7; 7 bases fit TRBD1. CDR3 length equals 11 residues. Unmatched junction bases numbered 0, after V lost 8 bases and J lost 2 bases. Per the germline V gene, CDR1 is MNHEY and CDR2 is SVGAGI. As DNA, the CDR3 is TGTGCCAGCCAGGGGGCCTACGAGCAGTACTTC. This translates into CASQGAYEQYF.

The chain has TRBV9 and TRBJ2-3, with D possibly matching TRBD1 (5 bases). The CDR3 has 16 amino acids. V was pared by 4 bases and J by 2 bases, with 17 bases between. Germline CDR1 SGDLS, CDR2 YYNGEE. DNA for the CDR3: TGTGCCAGCAGCCGACAAGCAGGGAACCCCACAGATACGCAGTATTTT. Protein: CASSRQAGNPTDTQYF.

The chain couples TRBV5-6 to TRBJ1-1; 10 positions agree with TRBD1. Germline V lookup: CDR1 SGHDT, CDR2 YYEEEE. V shed 4 bases, J shed 1 base, and the junction held 7 bases outside the gene matches. This CDR3 comprises 16 residues. In nucleotides, the CDR3 is TGTGCCAGCAGCCCTGGGACAGGGGTCCCGAACACTGAAGCTTTCTTT. It translates to CASSPGTGVPNTEAFF.

In its sample, this clone was seen once. The chain links TRBV5-1 to TRBJ1-1; D not resolved. V lost 4 bases to trimming and J lost 0 bases, with 7 bases between them. CDR1 is SGHRS, CDR2 YFSETQ, per germline. The CDR3 is 13 amino acids. CDR3 region: CASSAGLNTEAFF. In DNA, the CDR3 is TGCGCCAGCAGCGCGGGCTTGAACACTGAAGCTTTCTTT.

This chain links TRBV9 with TRBJ1-6; D gene uncertain. CDR1 is SGDLS, CDR2 YYNGEE, per germline. Trimming pared 0 bases from V and 4 bases from J, leaving 14 bases between. This CDR3 has 17 amino acids. CDR3: CASSVGSWFNYNSPLHF. CDR3 sequence (DNA): TGTGCCAGCAGCGTAGGGTCATGGTTTAATTATAATTCACCCCTCCACTTT.

CDR3 in DNA: TGTGCCAGCAGTTACTCGTCAAGGTCACCCCTCCACTTT. As protein: CASSYSSRSPLHF. The J gene is TRBJ1-6, the V gene TRBV6-6, with D unresolved. Germline V gives CDR1 MNHNY, CDR2 SVGAGI (reference sequence). The CDR3 consists of 13 residues. Trimming pared 0 bases from V and 10 bases from J, leaving 7 bases between.

This clone has only one observation. V and J are TRBV4-3 and TRBJ2-5, with a possible D match to TRBD1 (5 bases). This CDR3 contains 14 residues. V lost 4 bases to trimming and J lost 4 bases, with 13 bases between them. Germline V CDR1 and CDR2: LGHNA, YSLEER. The CDR3: CASSPYQGRETQYF. The CDR3 nucleotides read TGCGCCAGCAGCCCATATCAGGGTCGAGAGACCCAGTACTTC.

The chain has TRBV10-1 and TRBJ2-1; D is unresolved. CDR1 WNHNN and CDR2 SYGVQD come from the germline V gene (reference sequence). The CDR3 is 13 residues long. Trimming took off 0 bases at V and 7 bases at J, with 7 bases between the two ends. The CDR3 reads CASSESSENEQFF. The CDR3 DNA reads as TGCGCCAGCAGTGAGTCGTCAGAGAATGAGCAGTTCTTC.

This chain connects TRBV28 to TRBJ1-2; the D is unclear. Trimming removed 10 bases from V and 5 bases from J, with 8 bases in between. CDR3 length: 10 residues. The germline V gene has CDR1 MDHEN and CDR2 SYDVKM. The CDR3 loop is CATQSYGYTF. CDR3 coding DNA: TGTGCCACCCAAAGTTATGGCTACACCTTC.

The chain employs TRBV9 and TRBJ2-3; TRBD2 aligns across 9 bases. CDR3 length: 14 amino acids. The V and J ends lost 4 bases and 5 bases, in that order; junction bases with no gene match: 5. Germline-derived CDR1 and CDR2 are SGDLS and YYNGEE. The CDR3 sequence is CASSRGLAKDTQYF. The CDR3 region has the DNA TGTGCCAGCAGCCGCGGACTAGCGAAAGATACGCAGTATTTT.